This TCR beta chain was profiled in a study of response to subunit inactivated influenza vaccine. Study-wide results and caveats: Authors proposed each seasonal influenza vaccination draws in few new T cells.

This clonotype was seen at least ten times. What it binds is unknown. One end of the junction does not line up with germline, which may come from a read error. TCRdb recomputed calls from the RT-PCR reads with MiXCR, one row per CDR3 protein. The sample contains hundreds of thousands of distinct CDR3 sequences, less than 15% of which appear only once. The CDR3 totals 12 residues. Germline V gene lookup returns CDR1 SGHRS and CDR2 YFSETQ. The receptor was derived from a man aged 50-60 years who received an inactivated influenza vaccine. The rearrangement joins TRBV5-1 to TRBJ2-7; D is undetermined. Specimen: PBMCs from blood, collected 14 to 15 days before vaccination. The CDR3 here is CASSLDTYEQYF. In nucleotides, the CDR3 is TGTGCCAGCAGCCTTGACACCTACGAGCAGTACTTC.